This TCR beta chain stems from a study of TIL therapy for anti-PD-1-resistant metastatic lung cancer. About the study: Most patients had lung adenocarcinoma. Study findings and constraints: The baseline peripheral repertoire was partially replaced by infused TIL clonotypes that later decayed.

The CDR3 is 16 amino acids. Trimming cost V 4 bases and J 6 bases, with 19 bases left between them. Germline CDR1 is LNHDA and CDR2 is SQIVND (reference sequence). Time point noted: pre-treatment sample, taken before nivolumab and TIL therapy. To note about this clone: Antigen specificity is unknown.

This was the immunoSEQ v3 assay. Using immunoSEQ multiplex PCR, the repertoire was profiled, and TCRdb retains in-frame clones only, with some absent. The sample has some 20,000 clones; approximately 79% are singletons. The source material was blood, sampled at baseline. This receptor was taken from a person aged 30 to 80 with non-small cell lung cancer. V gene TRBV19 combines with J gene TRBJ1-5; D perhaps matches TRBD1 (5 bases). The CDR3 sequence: CASSRGRAEAGQPQHF. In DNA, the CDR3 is TGTGCCAGTAGTAGGGGCCGGGCAGAAGCTGGTCAGCCCCAGCATTTT.